One sample yielded the 13 T cell receptor beta chains listed below, sequenced in a study of regulatory T cells in long-lasting Graves disease. Relying on iRepertoire HTBI primers and Arm-PCR of CDR3 regions, the team built TCR beta libraries. TCRdb independently ran MiXCR on the multiplex PCR reads; one entry per CDR3 protein. The sample holds about 440,000 distinct CDR3 sequences; 15% are singletons and the top ten take roughly 17%. Time point defined: newly diagnosed GD, antithyroid drugs for less than 3 months. Construction of the TCR library relied on RNA isolated from PBMCs. Separately, the same data were catalogued under a study of T cells in Graves' hyperthyroidism and ophthalmopathy.

This sample comprised peripheral blood mononuclear cells (PBMCs), obtained at new diagnosis, from a patient treated with antithyroid drugs. All receptors come from a woman in her thirties with Graves disease.

On this clonotype: One end of the junction does not line up with germline, which may come from a read error. V gene TRBV6-2 or TRBV6-3 combines with J gene TRBJ2-7; 10 bases agree with TRBD1. Germline CDR1 MNHEY, CDR2 SVGEGT. The CDR3 runs 15 residues. The CDR3 DNA sequence: TGTGTCAGCATCCAAGGGGACAGGGGTTTTTACGAGCAGTACTTC. It yields the protein CVSIQGDRGFYEQYF.

At least ten counts were recorded for this clonotype. The chain employs TRBV5-1 and TRBJ1-1, with D perhaps TRBD1 (5 bases). The ends were cut back, 5 bases at V and 1 base at J, with 15 bases in the middle. The CDR3 extends over 15 amino acids. Per germline, CDR1 SGHRS and CDR2 YFSETQ. The CDR3 protein is CASSSQGAGNTEAFF. CDR3 DNA: TGCGCCAGCAGTTCTCAGGGTGCGGGGAACACTGAAGCTTTCTTT.

A few counts support this clonotype. This sequence joins TRBV5-1 and TRBJ1-1, with 7 bases fitting TRBD1. Germline V CDR1 and CDR2: SGHRS, YFSETQ. The CDR3 has 15 residues. The trim removed 4 bases at V and 2 bases at J, leaving 8 bases unmatched. The CDR3 coding sequence is TGCGCCAGCAGCCAAAGACAGGGACGAAACACTGAAGCTTTCTTT. It codes for CASSQRQGRNTEAFF.

This clonotype was seen a handful of times. This chain connects TRBV10-1 to TRBJ2-3; unclear D gene. The CDR3 sequence is 15 residues long. Germline V gene sequence: CDR1 WNHNN, CDR2 SYGVQD (reference sequence). Trimming took off 4 bases at V and 2 bases at J, with 13 bases between the two ends. CDR3 DNA sequence: TGCGCCAGCAGTGTCTCTATCCACAACACAGATACGCAGTATTTT. Amino acid sequence: CASSVSIHNTDTQYF.

The table lists this clonotype with a few counts. The V call is TRBV9, the J call TRBJ2-7; D is ambiguous. The germline CDR1 and CDR2 sequences are SGDLS and YYNGEE. This CDR3 is 12 amino acids long. Trimming left V 3 bases short and J 8 bases short, with 12 bases between. The CDR3 protein is CASSGIHKKQYF. CDR3 DNA sequence: TGTGCCAGCAGCGGGATTCATAAGAAGCAGTACTTC.

At least ten counts were recorded for this clonotype. This chain joins TRBV20-1 and TRBJ1-4; 7 bases match TRBD1. The CDR3 length is 17 residues. The germline V gene has CDR1 DFQATT and CDR2 SNEGSKA (reference sequence). The ends lost 0 bases at V and 0 bases at J; junction bases unmatched: 7. CDR3 in amino acids: CSAREWTGDSTNEKLFF. CDR3 DNA sequence: TGCAGTGCTAGAGAGTGGACAGGAGACTCAACTAATGAAAAACTGTTTTTT.

As regards this clonotype: At one end the junction does not follow the germline gene, possibly because of a read error. V is TRBV20-1 and J is TRBJ1-1; no reliable D call. CDR3 length equals 13 residues. CDR1 is DFQATT, CDR2 SNEGSKA, per germline (reference sequence). The CDR3 nucleotides are TGCGGTGCTAGATCCTACGGAAACACTGAAGCTTTCTTT. Translated: CGARSYGNTEAFF.

This clonotype was seen ten or more times. The V call is TRBV12-3 or TRBV12-4, the J call TRBJ2-3; 7 bases fit TRBD2. V shed 7 bases, J shed 3 bases, and the junction held 10 bases outside the gene matches. The CDR3 length is 15 residues. CDR3 sequence (DNA): TGTGCCAGCACCCCCCGGGGGAGGGTTACAGATACGCAGTATTTT. As protein: CASTPRGRVTDTQYF.

The V call is TRBV20-1, the J call TRBJ2-5; the D gene could be TRBD1 or TRBD2 (5 bases each). V lost 5 bases and J 4 bases, leaving 8 bases between the germline ends. Germline V gene lookup returns CDR1 DFQATT and CDR2 SNEGSKA (reference sequence). CDR3 length equals 11 residues. The CDR3 DNA sequence: TGCAGTGCTGGGGGAGTAGAGACCCAGTACTTC. This translates into CSAGGVETQYF.

The chain recombines TRBV20-1 with TRBJ2-7; D might be TRBD1 or TRBD2, each matching 5 bases. CDR3 length: 14 residues. The V end was cut by 1 base, the J end by 2 bases, with 12 bases between. The germline CDR1 and CDR2 sequences are DFQATT and SNEGSKA (reference sequence). The CDR3 DNA follows: TGCAGTGCTAGAGCGCCGGGGCGACCCTACGAGCAGTACTTC. It yields the protein CSARAPGRPYEQYF.

This clonotype was counted many times. The CDR3 reads CASRPGGTDTQYF. In nucleotides, the CDR3 is TGTGCCAGCAGACCCGGGGGAACAGATACGCAGTATTTT. V and J are TRBV12-3 or TRBV12-4 and TRBJ2-3; possibly TRBD2 for D (6 bases). This CDR3 has 13 residues. Deletions cut 6 bases from V and 3 bases from J, with 10 bases between.

Notes on this clonotype: At one end the junction does not follow the germline gene, possibly because of a read error. The chain carries TRBV2 and TRBJ2-3; the D gene could be TRBD1 or TRBD2 (6 bases each). The CDR3 covers 19 residues. Looked up from germline, CDR1 is SNHLY and CDR2 is FYNNEI. The CDR3 spells CASSTDRLWRLGETGTQYF. For the CDR3, the DNA is TGTGCCAGCAGTACTGACAGGCTCTGGAGACTAGGCGAAACAGGTACGCAGTATTTT.

The chain uses TRBV6-5 and TRBJ2-3; 7 bases fit TRBD2. Per germline, CDR1 MNHEY and CDR2 SVGAGI. This CDR3 contains 17 residues. The V and J ends lost 2 bases and 0 bases, in that order; junction bases with no gene match: 8. The CDR3 loop is CASSYGAGNPSTDTQYF. CDR3 sequence (DNA): TGTGCCAGCAGTTACGGAGCGGGAAATCCTAGCACAGATACGCAGTATTTT.